The clone carrying this T cell receptor beta chain has a count of ten or more. The data were obtained in a study of metastatic and nonmetastatic thyroid tumors. Study in general: Where malignant and benign thyroid patients were concerned, repertoires were compared across blood and tumor or nodule tissue.

No patient received treatment before thyroid surgery. With MiXCR, TCRdb reprocessed the PCR reads. The table lists fewer than 30,000 clones, 15% to 20% of them singletons. Germline CDR1 and CDR2: DFQATT and SNEGSKA (reference sequence). V dropped 5 bases and J dropped 1; count of bases not matched to a gene: 4. The CDR3 sequence is 14 residues long. The chain joins TRBV20-1 to TRBJ2-3; TRBD2 agrees at 9 bases. The sequence came from a female donor with papillary thyroid cancer or a benign thyroid nodule (not recorded which). Some clones in this sample may be carry-over from other donors' samples. Sequencing used blood. DNA of the CDR3: TGCAGTGCTCGGACTAGCGCAGGCACAGATACGCAGTATTTT. It translates to CSARTSAGTDTQYF.